This T cell receptor (beta chain) is drawn from a study of OX40 agonist ivuxolimab in advanced cancers. The timepoints at which blood was sampled were baseline, cycle 4 day 1, and cycle 7 day 1. The protocol was immunoSEQ multiplex PCR, while the TCRdb copy is restricted to in-frame clones and leaves out a portion. The profile shows about 79,000 clones, about 91% of them singletons. The study's findings and limits: At doses 0.1 to 3.0 mg/kg, CD4+ and CD8+ clones expanded. Partial responders receiving 0.1-3.0 mg/kg showed among the lowest clonal expansion. Among T cells, CD8+ cells averaged more expanded clones than CD4+ cells.

This clone is a singleton in its sample. Antigen unknown. The material was CD4+ or CD8+ T cells sorted from blood, obtained in a trial of the OX40 agonist ivuxolimab. The sequence derives from an adult with an advanced solid tumor such as melanoma, head and neck, liver or kidney cancer.

The CDR3: CASSRDRGRIHEQFF. CDR3 sequence (DNA): TGTGCCAGCAGCAGGGACAGGGGGCGAATCCATGAGCAGTTCTTC. This chain uses TRBV7-3 with TRBJ2-1; 12 bases align to TRBD1. Germline CDR1 SGHTA, CDR2 FQGTGA. J was trimmed by 8 bases and V by 5 bases; bases with no gene match: 7. The CDR3 totals 15 residues.